This T cell receptor (beta chain) stems from a study of blood T cell repertoires in COVID-19. Study-wide context: Both acute and convalescent COVID-19 samples were obtained from the United States, Italy and Spain. Nucleic acid was either cDNA or gDNA, and it came from T cells, B-cell-depleted T cells, or PBMCs.

V dropped 0 bases and J dropped 3 bases, with 18 bases sitting between them. The V gene's germline CDR1 is MGHRA and CDR2 YSYEKL. The CDR3 consists of 18 residues. Original methodology: Reference gene primer amplification in the assay estimated nucleated cell counts. Libraries were prepared by immunoSEQ multiplex PCR; TCRdb keeps only in-frame clonotypes and omits some of them. V and J calls and clone size are copied from that table; D and trimming were computed from the DNA. The sample records about 160,000 clones, around nine tenths being singletons. The sample taken for sequencing was peripheral blood. The chain combines TRBV4-1 with TRBJ1-3, with a possible D match to TRBD1 (6 bases). This TCR was recovered from a man in his 60s with COVID-19, enrolled during active disease. The CDR3 DNA follows: TGCGCCAGCAGCCAAGAAGATTCTACAGGGTTAGGTGGAAACACCATATATTTT. It encodes CASSQEDSTGLGGNTIYF.